The T cell receptor beta chain under discussion was sequenced for a study of T cells in Graves' hyperthyroidism and ophthalmopathy. Findings and limits, study-wide: Expanded thyroid clonotypes (above 0.001) were mostly also found in blood.

The V gene's germline CDR1 is SGDLS and CDR2 YYNGEE. The CDR3 sequence is 14 residues long. V dropped 4 bases and J dropped 8 bases, with 16 bases sitting between them. It was RNA transcripts that yielded the amplified TCR beta CDR3 regions. A first-round RT-PCR of the TCR CDR3 used the HTBI primer set. TCRdb reprocessed the multiplex PCR reads with MiXCR, giving one entry per CDR3 protein. The data show around 690,000 distinct CDR3 sequences, 15% to 20% seen once. In the case of this clonotype: Its antigen is as yet unknown.

The hyperthyroidism was newly diagnosed and had lasted under 2 months; the patients were aged 18 to 65. The study based diagnoses on clinical symptoms, serum thyroxine and TRAb, thyroid ultrasound and orbital computed tomography. V and J are TRBV9 and TRBJ2-1; D could derive from TRBD1 or TRBD2 (5 bases each). Source material: blood. This sequence originates from a man over 45 with Graves' hyperthyroidism. The CDR3, as DNA: TGTGCCAGCAGCCCAACCCGGGACGTTTATGAGCAGTTCTTC. This translates into CASSPTRDVYEQFF.